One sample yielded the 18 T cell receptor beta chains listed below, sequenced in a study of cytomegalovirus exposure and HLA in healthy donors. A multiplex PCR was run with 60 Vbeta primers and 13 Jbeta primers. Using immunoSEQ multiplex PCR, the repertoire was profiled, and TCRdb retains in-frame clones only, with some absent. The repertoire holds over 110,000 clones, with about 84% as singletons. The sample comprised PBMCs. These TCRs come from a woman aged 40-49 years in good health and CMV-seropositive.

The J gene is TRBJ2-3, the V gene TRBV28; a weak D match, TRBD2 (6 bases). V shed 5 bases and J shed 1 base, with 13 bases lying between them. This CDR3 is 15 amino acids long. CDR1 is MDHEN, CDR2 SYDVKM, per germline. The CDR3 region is CASSPPGEGTDTQYF. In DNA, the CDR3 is TGTGCCAGCAGTCCCCCGGGGGAAGGCACAGATACGCAGTATTTT.

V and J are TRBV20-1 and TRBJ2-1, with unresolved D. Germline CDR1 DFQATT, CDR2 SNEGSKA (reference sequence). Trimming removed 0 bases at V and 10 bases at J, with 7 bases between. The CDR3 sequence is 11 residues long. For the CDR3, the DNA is TGCAGTGCTAGAGATTCCAGGGAGCAGTTCTTC. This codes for CSARDSREQFF.

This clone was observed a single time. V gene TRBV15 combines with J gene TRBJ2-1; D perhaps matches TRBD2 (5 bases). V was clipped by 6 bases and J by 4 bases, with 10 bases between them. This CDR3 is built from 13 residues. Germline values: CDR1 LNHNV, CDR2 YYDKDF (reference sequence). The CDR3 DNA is TGTGCCACCAGATTGACGGGATACAATGAGCAGTTCTTC. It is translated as CATRLTGYNEQFF.

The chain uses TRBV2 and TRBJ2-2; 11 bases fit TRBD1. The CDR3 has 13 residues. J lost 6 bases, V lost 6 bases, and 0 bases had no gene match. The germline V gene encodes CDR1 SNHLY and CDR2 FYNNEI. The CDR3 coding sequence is TGTGCCAGCAGGGGACAGGGGGCCGGGGAGCTGTTTTTT. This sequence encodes CASRGQGAGELFF.

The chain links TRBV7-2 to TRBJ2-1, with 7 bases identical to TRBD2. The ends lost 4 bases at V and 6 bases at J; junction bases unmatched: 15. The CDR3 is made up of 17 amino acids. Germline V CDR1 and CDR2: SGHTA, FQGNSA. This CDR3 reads CASSYAHGAGIVNEQFF. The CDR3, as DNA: TGTGCCAGCAGCTACGCCCATGGAGCGGGAATCGTCAATGAGCAGTTCTTC. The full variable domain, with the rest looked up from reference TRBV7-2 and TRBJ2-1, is GAGVSQSPSNKVTEKGKDVELRCDPISGHTALYWYRQSLGQGLEFLIYFQGNSAPDKSGLPSDRFSAERTGGSVSTLTIQRTQQEDSAVYLCASSYAHGAGIVNEQFFGPGTRLTVL.

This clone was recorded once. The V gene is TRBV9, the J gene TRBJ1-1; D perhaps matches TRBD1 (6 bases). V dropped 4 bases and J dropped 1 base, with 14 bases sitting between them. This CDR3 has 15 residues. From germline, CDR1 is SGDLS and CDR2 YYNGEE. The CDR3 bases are TGTGCCAGCAGCCCCGTGGGGGCGACGAACACTGAAGCTTTCTTT. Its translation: CASSPVGATNTEAFF.

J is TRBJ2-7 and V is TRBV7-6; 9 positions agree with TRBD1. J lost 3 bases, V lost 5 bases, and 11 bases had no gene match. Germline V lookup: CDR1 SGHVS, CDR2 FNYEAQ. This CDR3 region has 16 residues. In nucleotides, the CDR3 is TGTGCCAGCAGCCCCCGTCCCGGGACAGGGATCTACGAGCAGTACTTC. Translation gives CASSPRPGTGIYEQYF.

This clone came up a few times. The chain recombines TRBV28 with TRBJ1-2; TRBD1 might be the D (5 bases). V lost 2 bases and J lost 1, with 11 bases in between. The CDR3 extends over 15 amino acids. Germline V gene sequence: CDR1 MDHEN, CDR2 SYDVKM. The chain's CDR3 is CASSLMGGNNYGYTF. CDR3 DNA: TGTGCCAGCAGTTTAATGGGGGGGAATAACTATGGCTACACCTTC.

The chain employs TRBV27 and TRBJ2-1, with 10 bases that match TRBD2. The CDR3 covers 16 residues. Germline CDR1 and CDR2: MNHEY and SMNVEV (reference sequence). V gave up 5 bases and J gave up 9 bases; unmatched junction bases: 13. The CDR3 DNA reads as TGTGCCAGCAGTCCGTCGAGCGGGAGGGTACGGTTTGAGCAGTTCTTC. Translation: CASSPSSGRVRFEQFF.

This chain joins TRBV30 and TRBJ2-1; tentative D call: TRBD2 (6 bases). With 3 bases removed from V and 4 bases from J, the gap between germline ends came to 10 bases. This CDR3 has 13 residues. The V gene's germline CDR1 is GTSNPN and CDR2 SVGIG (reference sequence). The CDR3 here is CAWSRGGYNEQFF. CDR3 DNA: TGTGCCTGGAGCAGAGGAGGGTACAATGAGCAGTTCTTC.

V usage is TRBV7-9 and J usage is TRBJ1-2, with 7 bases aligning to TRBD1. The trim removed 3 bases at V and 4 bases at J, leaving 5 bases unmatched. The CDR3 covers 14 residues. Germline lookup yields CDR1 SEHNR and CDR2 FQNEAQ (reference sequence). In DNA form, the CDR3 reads TGTGCCAGCAGCTTTAGGGACAGAGGCTATGGCTACACCTTC. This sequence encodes CASSFRDRGYGYTF.

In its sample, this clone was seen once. This CDR3 is CASSLEGGSGAKNIQYF. In nucleotides, the CDR3 is TGTGCCAGCAGCTTAGAAGGAGGCTCTGGGGCCAAAAACATTCAGTACTTC. The genes are TRBV11-2 and TRBJ2-4, with D possibly TRBD2 on 5 matching bases. Germline-derived CDR1 and CDR2 are SGHAT and FQNNGV. Trimming stripped 0 bases from V and 1 base from J, with 13 bases between. The CDR3 totals 17 residues. The full variable domain, its missing parts supplied by reference TRBV11-2 and TRBJ2-4, is EAGVAQSPRYKIIEKRQSVAFWCNPISGHATLYWYQQILGQGPKLLIQFQNNGVVDDSQLPKDRFSAERLKGVDSTLKIQPAKLEDSAVYLCASSLEGGSGAKNIQYFGAGTRLSVL.

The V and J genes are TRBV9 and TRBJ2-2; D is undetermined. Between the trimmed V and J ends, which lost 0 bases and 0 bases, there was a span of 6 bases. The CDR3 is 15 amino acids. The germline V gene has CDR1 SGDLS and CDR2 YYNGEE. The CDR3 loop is CASSVGQTNTGELFF. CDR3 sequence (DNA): TGTGCCAGCAGCGTAGGGCAGACGAACACCGGGGAGCTGTTTTTT.

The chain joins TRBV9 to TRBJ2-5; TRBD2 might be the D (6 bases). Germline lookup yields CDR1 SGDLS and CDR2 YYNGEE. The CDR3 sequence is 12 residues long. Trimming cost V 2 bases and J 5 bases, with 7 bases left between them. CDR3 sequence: CASSVGGETQYF. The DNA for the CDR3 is TGTGCCAGCAGCGTGGGAGGCGAGACCCAGTACTTC.

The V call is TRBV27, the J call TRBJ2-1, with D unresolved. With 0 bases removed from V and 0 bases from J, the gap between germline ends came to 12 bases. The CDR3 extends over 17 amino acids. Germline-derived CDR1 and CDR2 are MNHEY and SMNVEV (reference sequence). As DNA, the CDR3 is TGTGCCAGCAGTTTATCCCTTCCTGGCGGCTCCTACAATGAGCAGTTCTTC. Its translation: CASSLSLPGGSYNEQFF.

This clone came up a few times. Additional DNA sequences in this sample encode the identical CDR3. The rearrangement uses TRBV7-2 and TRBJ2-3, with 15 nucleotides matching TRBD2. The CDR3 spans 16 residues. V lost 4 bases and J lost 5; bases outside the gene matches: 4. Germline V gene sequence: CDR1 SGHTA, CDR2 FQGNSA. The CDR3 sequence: CASSSGLAGGVDTQYF. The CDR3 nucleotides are TGTGCCAGCAGCTCCGGACTAGCGGGAGGGGTAGATACGCAGTATTTT.

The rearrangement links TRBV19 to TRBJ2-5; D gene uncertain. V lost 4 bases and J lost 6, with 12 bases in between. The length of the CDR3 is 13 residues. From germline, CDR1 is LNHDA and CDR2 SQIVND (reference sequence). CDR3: CASSTSGQKTQYF. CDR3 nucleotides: TGTGCCAGTAGTACGAGTGGGCAGAAGACCCAGTACTTC.

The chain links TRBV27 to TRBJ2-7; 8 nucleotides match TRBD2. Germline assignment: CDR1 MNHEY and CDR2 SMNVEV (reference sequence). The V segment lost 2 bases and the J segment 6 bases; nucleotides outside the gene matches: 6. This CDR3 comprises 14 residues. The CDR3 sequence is CASSLVGAGAEQYF. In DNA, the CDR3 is TGTGCCAGCAGTTTAGTGGGAGCGGGGGCCGAGCAGTACTTC.